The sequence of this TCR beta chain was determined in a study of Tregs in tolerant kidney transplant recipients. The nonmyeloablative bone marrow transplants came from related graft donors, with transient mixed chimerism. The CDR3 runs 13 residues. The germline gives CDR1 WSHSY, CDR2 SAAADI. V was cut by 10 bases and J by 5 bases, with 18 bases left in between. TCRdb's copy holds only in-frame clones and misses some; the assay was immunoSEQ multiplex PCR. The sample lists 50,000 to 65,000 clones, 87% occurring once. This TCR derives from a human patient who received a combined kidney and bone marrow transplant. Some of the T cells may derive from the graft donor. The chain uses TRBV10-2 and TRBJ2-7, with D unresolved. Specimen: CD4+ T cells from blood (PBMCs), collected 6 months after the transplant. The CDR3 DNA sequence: TGCGCCACCCTTGGTGGGCCAAAGGACGAGCAGTACTTC. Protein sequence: CATLGGPKDEQYF.